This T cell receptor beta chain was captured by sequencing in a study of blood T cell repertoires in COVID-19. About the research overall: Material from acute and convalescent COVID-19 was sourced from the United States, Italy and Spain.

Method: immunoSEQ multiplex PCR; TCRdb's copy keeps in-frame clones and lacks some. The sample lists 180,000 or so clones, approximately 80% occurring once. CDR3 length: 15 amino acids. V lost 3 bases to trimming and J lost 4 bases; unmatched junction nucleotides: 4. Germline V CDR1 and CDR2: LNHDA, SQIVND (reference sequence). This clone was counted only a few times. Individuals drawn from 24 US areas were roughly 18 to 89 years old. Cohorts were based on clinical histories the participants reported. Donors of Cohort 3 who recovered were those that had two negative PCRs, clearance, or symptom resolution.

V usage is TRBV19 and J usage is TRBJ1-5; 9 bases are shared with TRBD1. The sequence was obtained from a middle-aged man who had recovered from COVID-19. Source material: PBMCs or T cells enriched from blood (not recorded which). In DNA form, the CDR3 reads TGTGCCAGTAGTATCTACAGGGGGCCTAATCAGCCCCAGCATTTT. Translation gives CASSIYRGPNQPQHF.